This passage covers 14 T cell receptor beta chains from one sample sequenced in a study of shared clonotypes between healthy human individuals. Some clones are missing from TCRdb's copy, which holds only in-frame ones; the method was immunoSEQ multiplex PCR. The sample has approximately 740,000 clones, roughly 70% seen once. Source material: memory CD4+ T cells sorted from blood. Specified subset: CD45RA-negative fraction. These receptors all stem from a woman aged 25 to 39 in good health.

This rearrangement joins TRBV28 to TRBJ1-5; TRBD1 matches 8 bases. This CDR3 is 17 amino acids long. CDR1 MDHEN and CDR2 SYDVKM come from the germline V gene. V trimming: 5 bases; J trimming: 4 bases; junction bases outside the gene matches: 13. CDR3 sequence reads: CASSPSPQGAANQPQHF. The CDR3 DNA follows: TGTGCCAGCAGTCCCTCCCCCCAGGGGGCTGCTAATCAGCCCCAGCATTTT.

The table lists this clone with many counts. The CDR3 loop is CASREGGSEQYF. CDR3 bases: TGTGCCAGCAGAGAAGGGGGCTCAGAGCAGTACTTC. The V gene is TRBV11-2, the J gene TRBJ2-7; 7 nucleotides align to TRBD1. The CDR3 consists of 12 residues. V lost 6 bases, J lost 7 bases, and 6 bases stayed unmatched. Per germline, CDR1 SGHAT and CDR2 FQNNGV.

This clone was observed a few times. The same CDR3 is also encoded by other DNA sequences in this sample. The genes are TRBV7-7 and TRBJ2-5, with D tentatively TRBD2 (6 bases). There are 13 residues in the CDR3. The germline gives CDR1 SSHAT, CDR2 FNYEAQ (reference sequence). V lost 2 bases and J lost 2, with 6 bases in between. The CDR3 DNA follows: TGTGCCAGCAGCTTACGGGAGCAAGAGACCCAGTACTTC. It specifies CASSLREQETQYF.

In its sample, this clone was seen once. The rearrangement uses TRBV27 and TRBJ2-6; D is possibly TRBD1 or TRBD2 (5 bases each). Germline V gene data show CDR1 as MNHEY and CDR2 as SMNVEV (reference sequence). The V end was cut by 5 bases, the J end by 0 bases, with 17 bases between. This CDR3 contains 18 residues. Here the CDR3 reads CASSATGRRNSGANVLTF. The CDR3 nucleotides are TGTGCCAGCAGTGCAACGGGACGGAGGAACTCTGGGGCCAACGTCCTGACTTTC.

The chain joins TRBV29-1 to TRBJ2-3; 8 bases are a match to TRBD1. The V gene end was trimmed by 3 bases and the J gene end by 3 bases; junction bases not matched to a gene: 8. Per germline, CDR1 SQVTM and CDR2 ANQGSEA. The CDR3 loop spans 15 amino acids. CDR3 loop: CSVDTGRGLTDTQYF. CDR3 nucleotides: TGCAGCGTTGACACCGGCAGGGGGCTAACAGATACGCAGTATTTT.

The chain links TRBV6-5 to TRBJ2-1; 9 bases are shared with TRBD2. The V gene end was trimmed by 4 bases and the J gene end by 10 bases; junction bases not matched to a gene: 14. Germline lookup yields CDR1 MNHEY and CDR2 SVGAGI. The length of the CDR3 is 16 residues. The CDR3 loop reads CASSFSSSGGDREQFF. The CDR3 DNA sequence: TGTGCCAGCAGTTTCTCGAGTAGCGGGGGCGACCGGGAGCAGTTCTTC.

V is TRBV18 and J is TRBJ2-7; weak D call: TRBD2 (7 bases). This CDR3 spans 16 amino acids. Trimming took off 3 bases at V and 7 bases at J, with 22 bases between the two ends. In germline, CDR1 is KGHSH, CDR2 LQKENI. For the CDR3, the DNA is TGTGCCAGCTCACCCCTTATGGGGGGGCGGGCATATGAGCAGTACTTC. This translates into CASSPLMGGRAYEQYF.

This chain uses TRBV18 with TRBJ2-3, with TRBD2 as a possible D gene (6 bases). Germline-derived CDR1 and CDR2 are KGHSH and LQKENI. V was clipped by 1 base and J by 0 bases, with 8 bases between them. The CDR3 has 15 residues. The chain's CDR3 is CASSPRLDSTDTQYF. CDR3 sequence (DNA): TGTGCCAGCTCACCACGACTAGATAGCACAGATACGCAGTATTTT.

The CDR3 loop reads CASSPPLSRAFF. In DNA, the CDR3 is TGTGCCAGCAGCCCCCCCCTAAGTAGAGCTTTCTTT. The chain couples TRBV11-2 to TRBJ1-1; no definite D call. V lost 5 bases and J lost 10, with 14 bases in between. The CDR3 runs to 12 residues. Germline CDR1 and CDR2: SGHAT and FQNNGV.

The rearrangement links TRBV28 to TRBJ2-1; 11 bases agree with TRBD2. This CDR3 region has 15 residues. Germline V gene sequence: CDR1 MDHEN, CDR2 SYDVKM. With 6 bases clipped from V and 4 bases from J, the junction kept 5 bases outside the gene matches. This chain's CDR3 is CASRSTSGSYNEQFF. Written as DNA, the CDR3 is TGTGCCAGCAGGTCTACTAGCGGGAGTTACAATGAGCAGTTCTTC.

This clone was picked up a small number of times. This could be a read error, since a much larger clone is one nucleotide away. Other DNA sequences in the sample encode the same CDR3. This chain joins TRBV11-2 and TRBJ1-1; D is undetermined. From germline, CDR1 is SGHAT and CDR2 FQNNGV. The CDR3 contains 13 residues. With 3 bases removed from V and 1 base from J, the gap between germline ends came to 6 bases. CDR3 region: CASSLLENTEAFF. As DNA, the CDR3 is TGTGCCAGCAGCTTGCTTGAGAACACTGAAGCTTTCTTT.

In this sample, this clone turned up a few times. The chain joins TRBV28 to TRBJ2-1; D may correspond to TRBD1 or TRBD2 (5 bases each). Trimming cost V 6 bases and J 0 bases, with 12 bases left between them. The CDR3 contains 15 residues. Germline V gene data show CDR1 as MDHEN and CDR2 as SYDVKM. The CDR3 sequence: CASSSRGASYNEQFF. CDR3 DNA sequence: TGTGCCAGCAGCTCGAGGGGAGCCTCCTACAATGAGCAGTTCTTC.

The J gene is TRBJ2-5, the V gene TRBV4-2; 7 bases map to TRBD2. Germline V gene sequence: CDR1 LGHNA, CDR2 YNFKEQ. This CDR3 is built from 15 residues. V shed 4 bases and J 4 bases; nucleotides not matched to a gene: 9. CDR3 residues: CASSRGGSGRETQYF. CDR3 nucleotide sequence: TGTGCCAGCAGCCGAGGCGGGAGTGGACGAGAGACCCAGTACTTC.

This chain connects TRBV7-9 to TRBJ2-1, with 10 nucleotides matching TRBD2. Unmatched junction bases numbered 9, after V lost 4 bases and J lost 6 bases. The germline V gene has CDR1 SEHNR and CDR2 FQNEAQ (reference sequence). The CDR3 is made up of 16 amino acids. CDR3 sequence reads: CASSSPGLARSNEQFF. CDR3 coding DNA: TGTGCCAGCAGCTCGCCGGGACTAGCGAGGTCCAATGAGCAGTTCTTC.